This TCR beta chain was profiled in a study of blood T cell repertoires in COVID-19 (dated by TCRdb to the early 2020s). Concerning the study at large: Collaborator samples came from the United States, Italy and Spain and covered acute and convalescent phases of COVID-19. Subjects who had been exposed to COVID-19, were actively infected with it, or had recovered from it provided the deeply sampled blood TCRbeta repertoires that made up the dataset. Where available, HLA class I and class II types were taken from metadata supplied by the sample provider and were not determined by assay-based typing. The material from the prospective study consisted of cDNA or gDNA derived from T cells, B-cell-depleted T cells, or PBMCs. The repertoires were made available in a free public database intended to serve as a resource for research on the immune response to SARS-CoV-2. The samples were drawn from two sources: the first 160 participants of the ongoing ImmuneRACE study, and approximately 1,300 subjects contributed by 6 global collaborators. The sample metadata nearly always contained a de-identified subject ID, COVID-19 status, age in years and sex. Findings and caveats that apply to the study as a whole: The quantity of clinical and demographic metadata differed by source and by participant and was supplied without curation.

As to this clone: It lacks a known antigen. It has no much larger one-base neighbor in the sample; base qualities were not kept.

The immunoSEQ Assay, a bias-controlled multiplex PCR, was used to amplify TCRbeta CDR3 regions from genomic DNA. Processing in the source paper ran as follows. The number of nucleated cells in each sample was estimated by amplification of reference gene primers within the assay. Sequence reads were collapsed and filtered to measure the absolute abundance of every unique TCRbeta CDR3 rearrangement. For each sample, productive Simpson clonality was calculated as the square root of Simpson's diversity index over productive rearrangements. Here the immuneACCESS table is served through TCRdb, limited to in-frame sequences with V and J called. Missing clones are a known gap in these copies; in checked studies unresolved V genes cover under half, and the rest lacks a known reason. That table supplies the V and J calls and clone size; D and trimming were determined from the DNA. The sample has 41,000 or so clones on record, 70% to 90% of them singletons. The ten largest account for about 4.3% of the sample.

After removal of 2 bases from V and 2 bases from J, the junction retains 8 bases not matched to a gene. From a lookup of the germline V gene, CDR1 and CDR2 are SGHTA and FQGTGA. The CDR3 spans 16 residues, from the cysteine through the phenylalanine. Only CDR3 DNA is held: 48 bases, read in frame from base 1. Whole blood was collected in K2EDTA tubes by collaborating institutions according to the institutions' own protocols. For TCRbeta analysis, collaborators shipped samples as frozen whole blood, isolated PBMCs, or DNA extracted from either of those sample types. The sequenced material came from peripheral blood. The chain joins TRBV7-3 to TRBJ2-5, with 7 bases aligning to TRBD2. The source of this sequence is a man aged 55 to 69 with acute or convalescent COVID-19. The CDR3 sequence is CASSLSLASGQETQYF. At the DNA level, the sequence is TGTGCCAGCAGCTTATCTTTGGCTAGCGGACAAGAGACCCAGTACTTC.